Shown below are 9 T cell receptor beta chains from a single sample sequenced in a study of T cells in Graves' hyperthyroidism and ophthalmopathy. Regions amplified from RNA transcripts were the TCR beta CDR3 regions. Primed by the HTBI set, a first-round RT-PCR was run on the TCR CDR3. TCRdb independently ran MiXCR on the multiplex PCR reads; one entry per CDR3 protein. This sample carries about 720,000 distinct CDR3 sequences, less than 20% of them seen once, and the ten largest clones take roughly 8%. What was sequenced was blood. The receptors shown here come from a man younger than 35 with Graves' hyperthyroidism.

This chain links TRBV6-2 or TRBV6-3 with TRBJ2-1; 10 nucleotides align to TRBD2. The CDR3 sequence is 15 residues long. Germline CDR1 reads MNHEY; CDR2 reads SVGEGT. The V and J ends lost 5 bases and 5 bases, in that order; junction bases with no gene match: 6. The CDR3 region has the DNA TGTGCCAGCAGTCAGGGACTAGCGAAGAACAATGAGCAGTTCTTC. This sequence encodes CASSQGLAKNNEQFF.

Ten or more counts support this clonotype. V usage is TRBV12-3 or TRBV12-4 and J usage is TRBJ2-3; D is undetermined. The CDR3 runs to 13 residues. V lost 3 bases and J lost 4, with 8 bases in between. The CDR3 sequence is CASSLGISDTQYF. CDR3 sequence (DNA): TGTGCCAGCAGTTTGGGTATTTCAGATACGCAGTATTTT.

This clonotype occurred many times. J is TRBJ1-5 and V is TRBV12-3 or TRBV12-4; 8 bases are shared with TRBD1. V trimming: 4 bases; J trimming: 0 bases; junction bases outside the gene matches: 11. The CDR3 extends over 18 amino acids. The CDR3 coding sequence is TGTGCCAGCAGTTCTGGGACAGGTTCCCTCTATAGCAATCAGCCCCAGCATTTT. The encoded protein is CASSSGTGSLYSNQPQHF.

This clonotype has a handful of counts. The V gene is TRBV28, the J gene TRBJ2-3, with 15 bases lining up with TRBD2. This CDR3 comprises 15 residues. Germline V lookup: CDR1 MDHEN, CDR2 SYDVKM. The J segment lost 9 bases and the V segment lost 6 bases, leaving 7 bases of the junction unmatched. The CDR3 protein is CASSPLGTSGRTQYF. In nucleotides, the CDR3 is TGTGCCAGCAGCCCCCTCGGGACTAGCGGGAGGACGCAGTATTTT.

This clonotype occurred a few times. This rearrangement joins TRBV20-1 to TRBJ1-5, with a possible D match to TRBD1 (5 bases). CDR1 and CDR2 from the germline V gene are DFQATT and SNEGSKA (reference sequence). Trimming pared 6 bases from V and 6 bases from J, leaving 12 bases between. CDR3 size: 12 residues. The DNA of the CDR3 is TGCAGTGCCTCAGGGTGGGCTCAGCCCCAGCATTTT. This translates into CSASGWAQPQHF.

In this sample, this clonotype turned up many times. This chain uses TRBV30 with TRBJ1-2, with D possibly matching TRBD1 (6 bases). Germline CDR1 GTSNPN, CDR2 SVGIG (reference sequence). The CDR3 contains 14 residues. Trimming removed 3 bases at V and 7 bases at J, with 18 bases between. The CDR3 region is CAWSGGQTYGGYTF. The CDR3 DNA sequence: TGTGCCTGGAGCGGGGGACAAACCTACGGTGGCTACACCTTC.

CDR3 sequence (DNA): TGCAGCGTTACAGGGGACCCTGGAAACACCATATATTTT. Translated, it gives CSVTGDPGNTIYF. The chain carries TRBV29-1 and TRBJ1-3; 7 bases agree with TRBD1. V lost 5 bases to trimming and J lost 2 bases; unmatched junction nucleotides: 3. In germline, CDR1 is SQVTM, CDR2 ANQGSEA. The CDR3 runs to 13 residues.

The table lists this clonotype with many counts. The chain carries TRBV28 and TRBJ2-7; 8 bases are a match to TRBD2. The ends lost 3 bases at V and 0 bases at J; junction bases unmatched: 13. CDR3 length equals 18 residues. Per the germline V gene, CDR1 is MDHEN and CDR2 is SYDVKM. The CDR3 nucleotides read TGTGCCAGCAGTTTTCCCAATCAAGGCGGGACTAGCTCCTACGAGCAGTACTTC. Protein product: CASSFPNQGGTSSYEQYF. The full variable domain, with the rest looked up from reference TRBV28 and TRBJ2-7, is DVKVTQSSRYLVKRTGEKVFLECVQDMDHENMFWYRQDPGLGLRLIYFSYDVKMKEKGDIPEGYSVSREKKERFSLILESASTNQTSMYLCASSFPNQGGTSSYEQYFGPGTRLTVT.

The V and J genes are TRBV7-2 and TRBJ2-7, with TRBD1 matching 10 bases. CDR1 SGHTA and CDR2 FQGNSA come from the germline V gene. V shed 4 bases and J 3 bases; nucleotides not matched to a gene: 6. The CDR3 is made up of 15 amino acids. In DNA form, the CDR3 reads TGTGCCAGCAGCTCGGACAGGGGGACTCACTACGAGCAGTACTTC. The encoded protein is CASSSDRGTHYEQYF.